These 19 T cell receptor beta chains originate from one sample sequenced in a study of radiotherapy plus CTLA-4 blockade in lung cancer. Sequenced by immunoSEQ multiplex PCR; TCRdb stores in-frame clones only, minus some. Seen here are about 94,000 clones, roughly 80% observed once, and the top ten hold 20% to 30%. Sequences were derived from peripheral blood, sampled from a patient treated with radiotherapy plus ipilimumab. These receptors originate from a human donor with non-small cell lung cancer that progressed on radiotherapy plus ipilimumab.

The rearrangement links TRBV6-6 to TRBJ2-1; TRBD2 agrees at 8 bases. The CDR3 totals 15 residues. Germline trimming cut 2 bases from V and 5 bases from J; bases unmatched to any gene: 5. Germline CDR1 and CDR2: MNHNY and SVGAGI (reference sequence). The CDR3 here is CASSYGSGKHNEQFF. The CDR3 nucleotides are TGTGCCAGCAGTTACGGTAGCGGGAAGCACAATGAGCAGTTCTTC.

This chain links TRBV4-1 with TRBJ1-3; D remains unclear. The CDR3 totals 16 residues. The germline gives CDR1 MGHRA, CDR2 YSYEKL. Trimming left V 0 bases short and J 0 bases short, with 9 bases between. CDR3 residues: CASSQDYSGSGNTIYF. The CDR3 DNA reads as TGCGCCAGCAGCCAAGATTATAGTGGCTCTGGAAACACCATATATTTT.

This clone was seen only a few times. The gene calls are TRBV27 and TRBJ2-1; possibly TRBD2 for D (6 bases). The V gene lost 5 bases and the J gene lost 5 bases, with 13 bases spanning the gap. Germline V gene sequence: CDR1 MNHEY, CDR2 SMNVEV (reference sequence). This CDR3 contains 14 residues. CDR3 region: CASSGGITNNEQFF. CDR3 nucleotides: TGTGCCAGCAGTGGGGGGATCACGAACAATGAGCAGTTCTTC.

This rearrangement joins TRBV7-2 to TRBJ2-7; D is unclear. Trimming left V 3 bases short and J 5 bases short, with 11 bases between. The CDR3 sequence is 13 residues long. Per the germline V gene, CDR1 is SGHTA and CDR2 is FQGNSA. As DNA, the CDR3 is TGTGCCAGCAGCTTTCAAGGGTCAGACGAGCAGTACTTC. Encoded protein: CASSFQGSDEQYF.

The chain employs TRBV5-1 and TRBJ2-3; possible D gene TRBD2, 6 bases. Trimming stripped 0 bases from V and 4 bases from J, with 21 bases between. Germline V gene data show CDR1 as SGHRS and CDR2 as YFSETQ. The CDR3 runs 18 residues. The CDR3 is CASSLVMGGQMSADTQYF. As DNA, the CDR3 is TGCGCCAGCAGCTTGGTAATGGGGGGTCAGATGAGTGCAGATACGCAGTATTTT.

The chain uses TRBV28 and TRBJ1-5; tentatively, D is TRBD1 (6 bases). The CDR3 covers 16 residues. Per germline, CDR1 MDHEN and CDR2 SYDVKM. Trimming left V 2 bases short and J 0 bases short, with 11 bases between. CDR3 in amino acids: CASSLRGGNSNQPQHF. The CDR3 DNA reads as TGTGCCAGCAGTTTACGGGGGGGCAATAGCAATCAGCCCCAGCATTTT.

The V and J genes are TRBV29-1 and TRBJ2-7; maybe TRBD1 (5 bases). The V and J ends lost 4 bases and 0 bases respectively, with 10 bases between them. CDR1 and CDR2 from the germline V gene are SQVTM and ANQGSEA. The CDR3 loop spans 13 amino acids. CDR3 DNA: TGCAGCGTTGTAGACAGTAGCTCCTACGAGCAGTACTTC. Its translation: CSVVDSSSYEQYF.

CDR3 nucleotides: TGTGCCAGCAGCTGGGGACTAGCGGGAGGGAAAGAGACCCAGTACTTC. The encoded protein is CASSWGLAGGKETQYF. This sequence joins TRBV7-9 and TRBJ2-5; 16 nucleotides match TRBD2. The CDR3 extends over 16 amino acids. V shed 4 bases, J shed 3 bases, and the junction held 2 bases outside the gene matches. In germline, CDR1 is SEHNR, CDR2 FQNEAQ (reference sequence).

Comments on this clone: One end of the junction varies from germline; a read error may be responsible. CDR3 amino acids: CARRGSLNEKLFF. CDR3 DNA: TGTGCCCGGAGGGGTTCGCTTAATGAAAAACTGTTTTTT. The V and J genes are TRBV30 and TRBJ1-4; D is perhaps TRBD1 (5 bases). Germline lookup yields CDR1 GTSNPN and CDR2 SVGIG (reference sequence). The CDR3 contains 13 residues.

The chain has TRBV7-8 and TRBJ2-5; 12 bases line up with TRBD2. With 1 base clipped from V and 2 bases from J, the junction kept 17 bases outside the gene matches. From germline, CDR1 is SGHVS and CDR2 FQNEAQ. The CDR3 extends over 21 amino acids. CDR3 region: CASSLGGALGLAGPTQETQYF. The CDR3, as DNA: TGTGCCAGCAGCTTAGGGGGCGCGCTAGGACTAGCGGGGCCCACGCAAGAGACCCAGTACTTC.

V and J are TRBV28 and TRBJ2-7, with 14 bases fitting TRBD2. After removal of 3 bases from V and 6 bases from J, the junction contained 4 bases not matched to a gene. The CDR3 has 15 residues. Germline loops: CDR1 MDHEN, CDR2 SYDVKM. The DNA of the CDR3 is TGTGCCAGCAGTTTGGGACTAGCGGGAGCTTTCGAGCAGTACTTC. As protein: CASSLGLAGAFEQYF.

V gene TRBV28 combines with J gene TRBJ2-2, with TRBD1 identical over 12 bases. The CDR3 length is 17 residues. Germline lookup yields CDR1 MDHEN and CDR2 SYDVKM. The junction had 8 bases not matched to a gene; V was cut back by 4 bases and J by 5 bases. The CDR3 sequence: CASSSPGTGGNTGELFF. The CDR3 coding sequence is TGTGCCAGCAGTTCGCCAGGGACAGGGGGCAATACCGGGGAGCTGTTTTTT.

The chain uses TRBV5-6 and TRBJ2-5, with TRBD2 identical over 7 bases. Unmatched junction bases numbered 8, after V lost 4 bases and J lost 2 bases. The CDR3 runs to 15 residues. CDR1 is SGHDT, CDR2 YYEEEE, per germline. The CDR3 bases are TGTGCCAGCAGCACGTCTAGCGGACTGCAAGAGACCCAGTACTTC. Protein sequence: CASSTSSGLQETQYF. Filled out from reference TRBV5-6 and TRBJ2-5, the complete variable domain reads DAGVTQSPTHLIKTRGQQVTLRCSPKSGHDTVSWYQQALGQGPQFIFQYYEEEERQRGNFPDRFSGHQFPNYSSELNVNALLLGDSALYLCASSTSSGLQETQYFGPGTRLLVL.

This clone turned up a few times. V gene TRBV19 combines with J gene TRBJ1-5, with a weak D call TRBD1 (6 bases). V was clipped by 6 bases and J by 0 bases, with 18 bases between them. The germline gives CDR1 LNHDA, CDR2 SQIVND (reference sequence). The CDR3 consists of 17 residues. This CDR3 reads CASSLTGNPFSNQPQHF. As DNA, the CDR3 is TGTGCCAGTAGCCTAACAGGGAATCCTTTTAGCAATCAGCCCCAGCATTTT.

The CDR3 region is CASSLAIGRFGTEAFF. CDR3 coding DNA: TGCGCCAGCAGCTTGGCCATTGGCAGATTCGGTACTGAAGCTTTCTTT. The rearrangement uses TRBV5-1 and TRBJ1-1; D is unresolved. CDR1 and CDR2 from the germline V gene are SGHRS and YFSETQ. This CDR3 region has 16 residues. Trimming left V 0 bases short and J 5 bases short, with 17 bases between.

The chain employs TRBV2 and TRBJ2-7; 8 nucleotides line up with TRBD1. Germline values: CDR1 SNHLY, CDR2 FYNNEI. The CDR3 covers 16 residues. V dropped 9 bases and J dropped 5; count of bases not matched to a gene: 18. CDR3 in DNA: TGTGCCAGGGGCCCGGAAACGGGACAGGTTCTGGACGAGCAGTACTTC. Protein sequence: CARGPETGQVLDEQYF.

This clone was observed a few times. DNA of the CDR3: TGTGCCAGCCGGCTTATGGGGAACACTGAAGCTTTCTTT. Protein product: CASRLMGNTEAFF. The J gene is TRBJ1-1, the V gene TRBV6-5, with D hard to call. Per the germline V gene, CDR1 is MNHEY and CDR2 is SVGAGI. The CDR3 is 13 amino acids. The V end lost 8 bases, the J end lost 1 base, and 11 bases lay between the germline ends.

This chain joins TRBV6-1 and TRBJ1-4; 11 nucleotides match TRBD1. CDR3 size: 15 residues. V lost 4 bases and J lost 7; bases outside the gene matches: 5. CDR1 and CDR2 from the germline V gene are MNHNS and SASEGT. Here the CDR3 reads CASSGGTGGSEKLFF. CDR3 in DNA: TGTGCCAGCAGTGGAGGGACAGGGGGGAGTGAAAAACTGTTTTTT.

V is TRBV9 and J is TRBJ2-7, with D possibly being TRBD1 (6 bases). V shed 3 bases and J shed 5 bases, with 15 bases lying between them. The CDR3 spans 14 residues. Per the germline V gene, CDR1 is SGDLS and CDR2 is YYNGEE. The CDR3 DNA reads TGTGCCAGCAGCGCCCTGGACAGTCTCAACGAGCAGTACTTC. As protein: CASSALDSLNEQYF.